This is a list of T cell receptor beta chains from one sample in a study of PD-1 blockade in classical Hodgkin lymphoma. Profiling relied on immunoSEQ multiplex PCR, and the TCRdb table lists in-frame clones only, not all of them. The sample has tens of thousands of clones, approximately 82% seen once. This specimen was peripheral blood mononuclear cells (PBMCs), taken before the second cycle of nivolumab. Receptors originate from a human donor with classical Hodgkin lymphoma. CDR3s include the opening cysteine and the closing phenylalanine or tryptophan. Fields, in order: J gene, V gene, CDR3 length, clone size, D gene, CDR3 DNA, CDR3 protein. The D gene is left open where the match is weak. Some rows have no size entry. The others give once, few or many, or a class for an expanded clone.

TRBJ1-4 | TRBV4-1 | 13 | NA | NA | TGCGCCAGCAGCCATGACTTTAATGAAAAACTGTTTTTT | CASSHDFNEKLFF
TRBJ2-1 | TRBV6-1 | 16 | NA | TRBD2 | TGTGCCAGCAGTGAAGGTCCTAGCGGGGGCAACAATGAGCAGTTCTTC | CASSEGPSGGNNEQFF
TRBJ2-5 | TRBV6-6 | 14 | NA | TRBD2 | TGTGCCAGCAGTCTAGCGGGGCCTCAAGAGACCCAGTACTTC | CASSLAGPQETQYF
TRBJ2-7 | TRBV5-1 | 14 | NA | NA | TGCGCCAGCAGCTTGGAATCGGCAGGGTACGAGCAGTACTTC | CASSLESAGYEQYF
TRBJ1-6 | TRBV5-1 | 13 | NA | NA | TGCGCCAGCAGCTTTTCCTACAATTCACCCCTCCACTTT | CASSFSYNSPLHF
TRBJ1-1 | TRBV29-1 | 11 | NA | NA | TGCAGCGTTGACTCGGCAGGGCGGGCTTTCTTT | CSVDSAGRAFF
TRBJ2-2 | TRBV19 | 18 | NA | TRBD1 | TGTGCCAGTACTCAGCCTCCGGGACAGGGGGAGTCCACCGGGGAGCTGTTTTTT | CASTQPPGQGESTGELFF
TRBJ1-3 | TRBV7-9 | 18 | NA | TRBD1 | TGTGCCAGCAGCTTAGCCCTGGACAGGGTCCGCTCTGGAAACACCATATATTTT | CASSLALDRVRSGNTIYF
TRBJ1-4 | TRBV4-2 | 15 | NA | NA | TGTGCCAGCAGCCAAGATGTCCAAGGGGCCGAAAAACTGTTTTTT | CASSQDVQGAEKLFF
TRBJ1-4 | TRBV19 | 14 | NA | NA | TGTGCCAGTAGTCCTATAAGCTGGGGAGAAAAACTGTTTTTT | CASSPISWGEKLFF
TRBJ1-3 | TRBV4-3 | 12 | once | NA | TGCGCCAGCAGCCCGACTGGAAACACCATATATTTT | CASSPTGNTIYF
TRBJ1-4 | TRBV10-3 | 14 | NA | TRBD1 | TGTGCCATCAGTGATACAGGGGGCGATGAAAAACTGTTTTTT | CAISDTGGDEKLFF
TRBJ2-1 | TRBV9 | 15 | NA | NA | TGTGCCAGCAGCGTAGGTCCCATAGCCTACAATGAGCAGTTCTTC | CASSVGPIAYNEQFF
TRBJ1-5 | TRBV2 | 13 | NA | NA | TGTGCCAGAAGGGGGACAAATAATCAGCCCCAGCATTTT | CARRGTNNQPQHF
TRBJ2-2 | TRBV10-3 | 15 | NA | NA | TGTGCCATCAGTGAAGGGGGAGAGGACACCGGGGAGCTGTTTTTT | CAISEGGEDTGELFF
TRBJ1-5 | TRBV29-1 | 15 | few | TRBD1 | TGCAGCGTCTCACAGGGGTTCCTGGGCAATCAGCCCCAGCATTTT | CSVSQGFLGNQPQHF
TRBJ1-2 | TRBV5-1 | 13 | NA | NA | TGCGCCAGCAGCTTCGGTACAGGGTATGGCTACACCTTC | CASSFGTGYGYTF
TRBJ2-7 | TRBV6-1 | 13 | NA | NA | TGTGCCAGCACACTACAGGGGAGGAGCGAGCAGTACTTC | CASTLQGRSEQYF
TRBJ2-5 | TRBV11-2 | 15 | NA | TRBD2 | TGTGCCAGCAGCTTAGTGGCTAGCGGGGGAGAGACCCAGTACTTC | CASSLVASGGETQYF
TRBJ1-5 | TRBV5-6 | 14 | once | TRBD1 | TGTGCCAGCAGCTTGGGGGACAGAGCTCAGCCCCAGCATTTT | CASSLGDRAQPQHF
TRBJ2-2 | TRBV12-5 | 16 | NA | NA | TGTGCTAGTGGTTTGGTACATGGCCTTTACACCGGGGAGCTGTTTTTT | CASGLVHGLYTGELFF
TRBJ1-4 | TRBV27 | 14 | NA | TRBD1 | TGTGCCAGCAGTGACAGGGGAACTAATGAAAAACTGTTTTTT | CASSDRGTNEKLFF
TRBJ2-5 | TRBV6-6 | 14 | NA | TRBD1 | TGTGCCAGCAGTTTGACAGGGTCTCAAGAGACCCAGTACTTC | CASSLTGSQETQYF
TRBJ2-2 | TRBV29-1 | 15 | medium-sized | TRBD1 | TGCAGCGCAGAGGGGACAGGGGGCGCCCCCGGGGAGCTGTTTTTT | CSAEGTGGAPGELFF
TRBJ2-7 | TRBV27 | 13 | NA | NA | TGTGCCAGCAGTTTCTGGAACTCCTACGAGCAGTACTTC | CASSFWNSYEQYF
TRBJ1-1 | TRBV30 | 16 | NA | TRBD1 | TGTGCCTGGAGTGGAGGACAGGGGTCGGGGAACACTGAAGCTTTCTTT | CAWSGGQGSGNTEAFF
TRBJ1-3 | TRBV7-8 | 15 | NA | NA | TGTGCCAGCAGCTTAGTGGGGGAAGCAGGAAACACCATATATTTT | CASSLVGEAGNTIYF
TRBJ2-5 | TRBV5-8 | 14 | NA | TRBD2 | TGTGCCAGCAGCCCACGACTAGCCGCGGAGACCCAGTACTTC | CASSPRLAAETQYF
TRBJ1-2 | TRBV18 | 15 | NA | TRBD1 | TGTGCCAGCTCACCACTGGGACAGCAGGCGAATGGCTACACCTTC | CASSPLGQQANGYTF